This paragraph reports one T cell receptor (beta chain). Its specificity is unknown. The missing CDR3 end, 3 residues past where the read stops, is filled in from the germline J gene. Additional DNA sequences in this sample encode the identical CDR3. The source of the sample is a study of T cells in women clearing cervical HPV infection. Points from the study as a whole: CIN3+ cases had significantly higher TCR richness than controls; evenness did not differ. A classifier using richness and V gene abundances reached an AUC of approximately 0.8.

TCR beta CDR3 amplified by multiplex PCR from approximately 1,200 ng genomic DNA. The repertoire was sequenced with immunoSEQ multiplex PCR; TCRdb's copy has only in-frame clones and lacks some. The sample totals about 22,000 clones. CDR3 length: 13 residues. The germline V gene encodes CDR1 DFQATT and CDR2 SNEGSKA (reference sequence). The V end lost 4 bases, the J end lost 2 bases, and 11 bases lay between the germline ends. Sequences were obtained from blood buffy coat. The V call is TRBV20-1, the J call TRBJ2-5, with TRBD1 as a possible D gene (6 bases). The source of this sequence is a woman between 18 and 70 years old with a cervical HPV16 infection that either progressed to CIN3+ or cleared (not recorded which). CDR3 sequence reads: CSATGTGQETQYF. The CDR3 DNA, read in part, is TGCAGTGCTACCGGAACAGGGCAAGAGACC.